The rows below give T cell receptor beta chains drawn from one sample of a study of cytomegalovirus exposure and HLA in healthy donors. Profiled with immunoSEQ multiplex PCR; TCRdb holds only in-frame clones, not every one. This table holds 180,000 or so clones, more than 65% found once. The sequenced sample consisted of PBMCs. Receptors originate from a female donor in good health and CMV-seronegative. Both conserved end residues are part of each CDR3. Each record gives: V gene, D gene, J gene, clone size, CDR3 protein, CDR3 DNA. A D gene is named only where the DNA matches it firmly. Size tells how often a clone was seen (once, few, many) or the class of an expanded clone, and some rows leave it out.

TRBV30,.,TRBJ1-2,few,CAWSQFGRENYGYTF,TGTGCCTGGAGTCAATTTGGGAGGGAGAACTATGGCTACACCTTC
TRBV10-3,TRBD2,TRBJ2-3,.,CAIMGTTGDTDTQYF,TGTGCCATCATGGGGACTACCGGGGACACAGATACGCAGTATTTT
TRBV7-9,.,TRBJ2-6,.,CASSAAGNGANVLTF,TGTGCCAGCAGCGCCGCGGGGAATGGGGCCAACGTCCTGACTTTC
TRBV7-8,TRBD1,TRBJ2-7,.,CASSLGTGISYEQYF,TGTGCCAGCAGCTTGGGGACAGGGATTAGCTACGAGCAGTACTTC
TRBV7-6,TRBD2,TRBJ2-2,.,CASSLAPSGGGVAGELFF,TGTGCCAGCAGCTTAGCCCCCTCGGGAGGGGGGGTCGCCGGGGAGCTGTTTTTT
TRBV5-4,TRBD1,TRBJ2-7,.,CASSFGDRAYEQYF,TGTGCCAGCAGCTTTGGGGACAGGGCCTACGAGCAGTACTTC
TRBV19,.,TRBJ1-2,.,CASSIPGGGVKDYGYTF,TGTGCCAGTAGTATACCAGGAGGGGGGGTAAAGGACTATGGCTACACCTTC
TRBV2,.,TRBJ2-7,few,CASRPGGLEQYF,TGTGCCAGCAGGCCTGGGGGCCTCGAGCAGTACTTC
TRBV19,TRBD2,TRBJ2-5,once,CASSGTSEETQYF,TGTGCCAGTAGTGGAACTAGCGAAGAGACCCAGTACTTC
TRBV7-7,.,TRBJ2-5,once,CASSQSTRGVETQYF,TGTGCCAGCAGCCAGAGCACGCGGGGAGTTGAGACCCAGTACTTC
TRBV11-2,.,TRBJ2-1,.,CASSPNPTSYEQFF,TGTGCCAGCAGCCCGAACCCGACATCGTACGAGCAGTTCTTC
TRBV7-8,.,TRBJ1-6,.,CASSLSQGSKSPLHF,TGTGCCAGCAGCTTATCTCAGGGGTCTAAATCACCCCTCCACTTT
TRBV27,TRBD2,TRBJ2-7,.,CASLRAAGDGEQYF,TGTGCCAGCTTACGGGCAGCGGGAGATGGCGAGCAGTACTTC
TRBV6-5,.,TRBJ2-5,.,CASTNRVGETQYF,TGTGCCAGCACAAACAGGGTTGGGGAGACCCAGTACTTC
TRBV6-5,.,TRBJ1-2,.,CASSPLGGNRGYTF,TGTGCCAGCAGTCCGCTGGGAGGGAATCGTGGCTACACCTTC
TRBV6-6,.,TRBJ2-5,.,CASSPMTVEETQYF,TGTGCCAGCAGCCCGATGACAGTGGAAGAGACCCAGTACTTC
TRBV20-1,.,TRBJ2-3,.,CSASLQNTQYF,TGCAGTGCAAGTTTACAGAACACGCAGTATTTT
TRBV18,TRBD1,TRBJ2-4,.,CASSLDRDIQYF,TGTGCCAGCTCACTGGACAGGGACATTCAGTACTTC
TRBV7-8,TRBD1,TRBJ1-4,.,CASSLEGQGPGNEKLFF,TGTGCCAGCAGCTTAGAGGGACAGGGGCCAGGGAATGAAAAACTGTTTTTT
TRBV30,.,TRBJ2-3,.,CAWSVFAGPTDTQYF,TGTGCCTGGAGTGTATTTGCGGGACCCACAGATACGCAGTATTTT
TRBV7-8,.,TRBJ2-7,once,CASSSGTLGRVDEQYF,TGTGCCAGCAGCTCCGGTACCCTGGGCAGAGTCGACGAGCAGTACTTC
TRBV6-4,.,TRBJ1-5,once,CASSDSPGGQPQHF,TGTGCCAGCAGTGACTCGCCAGGAGGCCAGCCCCAGCATTTT
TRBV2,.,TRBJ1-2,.,CASMSYGYTF,TGTGCCAGCATGAGCTATGGCTACACCTTC
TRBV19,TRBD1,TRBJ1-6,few,CATRDRGNSPLHF,TGTGCCACCAGGGACAGGGGTAATTCACCCCTCCACTTT
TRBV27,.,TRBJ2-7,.,CASSHLAGKVKSFPYEQYF,TGTGCCAGCAGTCATCTCGCAGGGAAAGTCAAGAGTTTTCCCTACGAGCAGTACTTC
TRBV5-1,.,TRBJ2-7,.,CASSSAAGTYEQYF,TGCGCCAGCAGCTCTGCGGCGGGGACCTACGAGCAGTACTTC
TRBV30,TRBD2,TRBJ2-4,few,CAWAGGDSPNIQYF,TGTGCCTGGGCGGGAGGAGACTCGCCAAACATTCAGTACTTC
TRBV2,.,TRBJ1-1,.,CASTSGMNTEAFF,TGTGCCAGCACGTCGGGTATGAACACTGAAGCTTTCTTT
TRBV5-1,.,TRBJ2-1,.,CASSSLLDSSYNEQFF,TGCGCCAGCAGCTCCCTTTTAGACTCCTCCTACAATGAGCAGTTCTTC
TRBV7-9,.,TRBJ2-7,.,CASSQDTSYEQYF,TGTGCCAGCAGCCAGGACACCTCCTACGAGCAGTACTTC
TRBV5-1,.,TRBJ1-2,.,CASSFQGNYGYTF,TGCGCCAGCAGCTTCCAGGGGAACTATGGCTACACCTTC
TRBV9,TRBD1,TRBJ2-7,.,CASSGGQGSYEQYF,TGTGCCAGCAGCGGGGGACAGGGGAGCTACGAGCAGTACTTC
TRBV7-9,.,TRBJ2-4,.,CASSLAGGVKNIQYF,TGTGCCAGCAGCTTAGCGGGAGGTGTAAAAAACATTCAGTACTTC
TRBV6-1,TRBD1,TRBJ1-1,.,CASKTQGRDTEAFF,TGTGCCAGCAAAACACAGGGGAGAGACACTGAAGCTTTCTTT
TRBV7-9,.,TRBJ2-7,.,CASSLSRQTYEQYF,TGTGCCAGCAGCTTATCCAGACAGACCTACGAGCAGTACTTC
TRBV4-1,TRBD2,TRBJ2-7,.,CASSQDIFSGGEQYF,TGCGCCAGCAGCCAAGATATCTTTAGCGGGGGCGAGCAGTACTTC
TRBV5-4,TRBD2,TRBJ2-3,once,CASSQWGLAGGSPGTDTQYF,TGTGCCAGCAGCCAGTGGGGACTAGCGGGAGGGTCCCCGGGCACAGATACGCAGTATTTT
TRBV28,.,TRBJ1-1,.,CASSAPLEAFF,TGTGCCAGCAGTGCCCCGCTAGAAGCTTTCTTT
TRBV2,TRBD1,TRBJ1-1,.,CASSEWTGSTEAFF,TGTGCCAGCAGTGAATGGACAGGGAGTACTGAAGCTTTCTTT
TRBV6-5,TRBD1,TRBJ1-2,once,CASSYDRTGRYGYTF,TGTGCCAGCAGTTACGACCGGACAGGGCGCTATGGCTACACCTTC
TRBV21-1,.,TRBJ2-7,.,CASSNQGAPYEQYF,TGTGCCAGCAGCAATCAAGGGGCACCTTACGAGCAGTACTTC
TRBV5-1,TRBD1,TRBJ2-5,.,CASSFMGQQETQYF,TGCGCCAGCAGCTTTATGGGACAGCAAGAGACCCAGTACTTC
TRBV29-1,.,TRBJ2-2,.,CSERGRQGGTGELFF,TGCAGCGAACGGGGCAGGCAGGGGGGAACCGGGGAGCTGTTTTTT
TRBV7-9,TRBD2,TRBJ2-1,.,CSSSLAGGSGNEQFF,TGTTCCAGCAGCTTGGCGGGAGGCTCCGGGAATGAGCAGTTCTTC
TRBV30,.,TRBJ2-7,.,CAWRIRAYEQYF,TGTGCCTGGAGAATCAGGGCCTACGAGCAGTACTTC
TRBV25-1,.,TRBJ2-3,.,CASSVLGDTDTQYF,TGTGCCAGCAGTGTGCTAGGGGACACAGATACGCAGTATTTT
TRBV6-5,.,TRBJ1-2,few,CASSPGGTTAYGYTF,TGTGCCAGCAGTCCGGGGGGGACCACTGCCTATGGCTACACCTTC
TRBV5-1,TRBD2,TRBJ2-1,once,CASSLDPTSGVKYNEQFF,TGCGCCAGCAGCTTGGACCCGACTAGCGGGGTGAAGTACAATGAGCAGTTCTTC
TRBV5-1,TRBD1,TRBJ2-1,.,CASSLGGQASYNEQFF,TGCGCCAGCAGCTTGGGGGGACAGGCTTCCTACAATGAGCAGTTCTTC
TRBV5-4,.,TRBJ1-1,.,CASSLEAGRTNTEAFF,TGTGCCAGCAGCTTGGAAGCGGGACGGACGAACACTGAAGCTTTCTTT
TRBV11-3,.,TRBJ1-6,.,CASSLGRSYNSPLHF,TGTGCCAGCAGCTTAGGCAGAAGCTATAATTCACCCCTCCACTTT
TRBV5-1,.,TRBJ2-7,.,CASSLGSNSYEQYF,TGCGCCAGCAGCTTGGGGAGCAACTCCTACGAGCAGTACTTC
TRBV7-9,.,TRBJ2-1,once,CASSESGQVYNEQFF,TGTGCCAGCAGCGAGAGCGGGCAGGTTTACAATGAGCAGTTCTTC
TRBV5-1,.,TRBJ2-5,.,CASRDSETQYF,TGCGCCAGCAGGGATAGCGAGACCCAGTACTTC
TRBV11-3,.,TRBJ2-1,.,CASSFDTSSYNEQFF,TGTGCCAGCAGCTTCGACACGAGCTCCTACAATGAGCAGTTCTTC
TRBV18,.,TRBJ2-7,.,CASSPRTGTKQYF,TGTGCCAGCTCACCGCGGACGGGAACGAAGCAGTACTTC
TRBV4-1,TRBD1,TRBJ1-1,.,CASSVRDRGQVAFF,TGCGCCAGCAGCGTTCGAGACAGGGGGCAGGTTGCTTTCTTT
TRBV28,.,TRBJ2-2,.,CASSYGTTNRKTNTGELFF,TGTGCCAGCTCCTACGGGACAACGAACCGAAAAACGAACACCGGGGAGCTGTTTTTT